A selection of T cell receptor beta chains follows, all from one sample in a study of tumor and adjacent non-tumor tissue in lung cancer. From the multiplex PCR reads, TCRdb called clonotypes with MiXCR, one entry per CDR3 protein. This table has about 120,000 distinct CDR3 sequences, approximately 87% appearing once. The source material was lung tumor tissue. Source of these receptors: a man in his 70s with non-small cell lung cancer. CDR3s include the opening cysteine and the closing phenylalanine or tryptophan. The D gene is left open where the match is weak. Where a row states a size, it is once, few, many or the class of an expanded clone; other rows omit it.

cdr3_nt cdr3_aa j_call d_call clone_size v_call
TGTGCCAGCAGCTCTGGACAGGTGAACTATGGCTACACCTTC CASSSGQVNYGYTF TRBJ1-2 TRBD1 - TRBV6-1
TGCAGCGTTATGGCGGAGAGGTCTGAAACTTTCTTT CSVMAERSETFF TRBJ1-1 - - TRBV29-1
TGTGCCACCAGTGACGGACAGGGGACGACCTATGGCTACACCTTC CATSDGQGTTYGYTF TRBJ1-2 TRBD1 many TRBV24-1
TGTGCCAGCAGTCCCTTTTCGGGGATAGATACGCAGTATTTT CASSPFSGIDTQYF TRBJ2-3 - - TRBV12-3/TRBV12-4
TGTGCCAGCAGCCTGGGTAGGACTAATCAATATACCCAGTATTTC CASSLGRTNQYTQYF TRBJ2-5 - - TRBV11-1
TGTGACAGCACCCTACTTATACACGGAAACATTCAATACTTC CDSTLLIHGNIQYF TRBJ2-4 - - TRBV12-3/TRBV12-4
TGTGCCAGCAGTTTAGTGGGCACAGGGGTTACCTGGGAGCTGTTTTTT CASSLVGTGVTWELFF TRBJ2-2 TRBD1 - TRBV11-2
TGCGCCAGCAGCTTGCAGGGTATAAGCAATCAGCCCCAGCATTTT CASSLQGISNQPQHF TRBJ1-5 - many TRBV5-1
TGTGCCAGCAAAAACTCGGGTTATGAAAAACTGTTTTTT CASKNSGYEKLFF TRBJ1-4 - many TRBV6-2/TRBV6-3
TGTGCCAGCAGTGAAGACACGCAGTTACAGCGGGAGGCCCGCAATGACCAGTCCTTC CASSEDTQLQREARNDQSF TRBJ2-1 TRBD2 - TRBV6-1
TGCAGTGCTAAAGGATATGACTACACCTTC CSAKGYDYTF TRBJ1-2 - - TRBV20-1
TGTGCCAGCACCCGTGAGATGCGGGACAGTCTCTATGGCTACACCTTC CASTREMRDSLYGYTF TRBJ1-2 TRBD1 many TRBV6-5
TGTGTCAGCAAGTGCTCGGGAGGCTCTGGAAACACCATATATTTT CVSKCSGGSGNTIYF TRBJ1-3 - few TRBV6-5
TGTACCAGCAGTTACTCGCCGGGACCTCTAAACCACGGCTACACCTTC CTSSYSPGPLNHGYTF TRBJ1-2 - - TRBV6-5
TGTGCCAGCAGTGGGGACAGGGGCGGTAATGAGCAGTTCTTC CASSGDRGGNEQFF TRBJ2-1 TRBD1 - TRBV2
TGTTCCAGCAGCCAAGAGGTGGGGCAGCCCCAGTATTTT CSSSQEVGQPQYF TRBJ2-3 - - TRBV14
TGTGCCAGCAGCTCCAGGGAAACGATATACGAACAGTACTTC CASSSRETIYEQYF TRBJ2-7 - - TRBV11-1
TGCTCCAGCAGTCTCGGACGTTCGTACAATGAGCAGTTCTTC CSSSLGRSYNEQFF TRBJ2-1 - - TRBV10-1
TGTGCCTGGAGTGTAACCGGGACCCCCTACGAGCAGTACTTC CAWSVTGTPYEQYF TRBJ2-7 - many TRBV30
TGCGCCAGTAGTGAGTGGGGAGACAGGTGCGACGAGCAGTACTTC CASSEWGDRCDEQYF TRBJ2-7 - - TRBV10-2
TGCGCCAGCAGCAAGATTTGGCCGCCCTACGAAAAACTGTTTTTT CASSKIWPPYEKLFF TRBJ1-4 - - TRBV4-1
TGCCCCAGCAGCTTTTCAGGGGGCATCGATCAGCCTCAGCATTTT CPSSFSGGIDQPQHF TRBJ1-5 TRBD1 - TRBV5-1
- CSVALGTGDYGYTF TRBJ1-2 - - TRBV29-1
TGCAGTACAAAACCTCCGGGACAGGGTTCAGGCTACACCTTC CSTKPPGQGSGYTF TRBJ1-2 TRBD1 - TRBV29-1
TGTGGCAGCAGCCTGGACGGTCAGTCCGGTGAGCTGTTTTTT CGSSLDGQSGELFF TRBJ2-2 - - TRBV11-2
TGCAGTGCCGGGGCAAGCGGGAGCGACGAGCAATTCTTC CSAGASGSDEQFF TRBJ2-1 TRBD2 - TRBV20-1
TGTGCCAGCAGTAAATTGATGGGCACCGGGGGGCTGTTTTTT CASSKLMGTGGLFF TRBJ2-2 - - TRBV6-1
TGCGCCAGCAGCCCAATATACAGGGGGAACACTGAAGCTTTCTTT CASSPIYRGNTEAFF TRBJ1-1 TRBD1 many TRBV4-3